The 3 T cell receptor beta chains in this list originate from one sample, sequenced in a study of T-cell memory formation after mild COVID-19. Each CDR3 protein gets one entry after TCRdb re-called the 5' RACE reads with MiXCR. The table records roughly 130,000 distinct CDR3 sequences, approximately 17% of them present only once. Sequencing input: PBMCs or a T cell subset sorted from them (not recorded which). Receptors originate from a young man who had mild COVID-19 (a few samples of this study predate the infection). Cell type and time point are not known.

There are a few counts of this clonotype. V gene TRBV7-2 combines with J gene TRBJ1-6, with 7 bases lining up with TRBD1. After removal of 1 base from V and 6 bases from J, the junction contained 3 bases not matched to a gene. The CDR3 length is 15 residues. Germline loops: CDR1 SGHTA, CDR2 FQGNSA. In DNA, the CDR3 is TGTGCCAGCAGCTTAGTGGCAGGGGGTAATTCACCCCTCCACTTT. Its translation is CASSLVAGGNSPLHF.

This clonotype was counted only a few times. The V and J genes are TRBV20-1 and TRBJ2-5, with TRBD2 identical over 13 bases. CDR3 length: 17 amino acids. V was clipped by 5 bases and J by 4 bases; unmatched bases: 13. Germline-derived CDR1 and CDR2 are DFQATT and SNEGSKA (reference sequence). The DNA for the CDR3 is TGCAGTGCTCGCAGACTAGCGGGGGGATTGGACGGAGAGACCCAGTACTTC. Its translation: CSARRLAGGLDGETQYF.

This clonotype appeared a few times. The chain recombines TRBV6-2 or TRBV6-3 with TRBJ2-3; tentatively, D is TRBD2 (6 bases). This CDR3 spans 14 amino acids. Germline V gene lookup returns CDR1 MNHEY and CDR2 SVGEGT. V lost 0 bases to trimming and J lost 6 bases, with 10 bases between them. CDR3 DNA sequence: TGTGCCAGCAGTTACTCAGCCCGGGGGGATACGCAGTATTTT. As protein: CASSYSARGDTQYF.